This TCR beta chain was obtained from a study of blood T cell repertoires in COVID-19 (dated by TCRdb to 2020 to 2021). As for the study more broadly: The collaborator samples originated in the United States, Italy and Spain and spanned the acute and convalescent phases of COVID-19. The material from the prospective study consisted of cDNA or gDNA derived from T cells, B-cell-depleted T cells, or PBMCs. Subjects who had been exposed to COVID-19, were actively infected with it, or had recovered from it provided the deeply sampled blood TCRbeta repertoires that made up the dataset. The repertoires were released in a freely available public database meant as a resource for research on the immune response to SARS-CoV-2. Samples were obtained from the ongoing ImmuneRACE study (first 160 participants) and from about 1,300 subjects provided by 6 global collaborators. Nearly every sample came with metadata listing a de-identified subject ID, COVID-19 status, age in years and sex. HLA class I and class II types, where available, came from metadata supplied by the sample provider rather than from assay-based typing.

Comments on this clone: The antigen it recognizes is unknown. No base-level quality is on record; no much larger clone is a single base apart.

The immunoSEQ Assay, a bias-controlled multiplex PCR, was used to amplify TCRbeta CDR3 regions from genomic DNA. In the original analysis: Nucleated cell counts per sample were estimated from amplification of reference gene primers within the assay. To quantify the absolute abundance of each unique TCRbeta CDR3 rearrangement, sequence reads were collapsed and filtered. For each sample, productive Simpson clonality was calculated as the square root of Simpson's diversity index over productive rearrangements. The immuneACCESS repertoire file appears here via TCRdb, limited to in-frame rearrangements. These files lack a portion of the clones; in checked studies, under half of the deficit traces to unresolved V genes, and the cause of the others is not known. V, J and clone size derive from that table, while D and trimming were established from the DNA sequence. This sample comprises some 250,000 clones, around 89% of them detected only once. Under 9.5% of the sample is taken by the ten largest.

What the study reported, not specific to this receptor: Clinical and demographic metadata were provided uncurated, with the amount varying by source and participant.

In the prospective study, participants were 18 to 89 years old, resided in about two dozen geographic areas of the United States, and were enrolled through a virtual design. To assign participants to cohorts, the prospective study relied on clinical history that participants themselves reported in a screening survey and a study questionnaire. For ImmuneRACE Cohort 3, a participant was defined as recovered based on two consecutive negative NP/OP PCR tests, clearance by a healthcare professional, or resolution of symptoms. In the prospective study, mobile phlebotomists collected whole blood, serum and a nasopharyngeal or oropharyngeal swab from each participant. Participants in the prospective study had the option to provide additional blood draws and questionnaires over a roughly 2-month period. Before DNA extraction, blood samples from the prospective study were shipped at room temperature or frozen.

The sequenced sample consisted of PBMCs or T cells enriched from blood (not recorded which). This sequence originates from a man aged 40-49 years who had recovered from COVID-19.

The DNA sequence follows: TGTGCCAGCAGCGGCCAGACTAGCGCCAGCTCCTACAATGAGCAGTTCTTC. Its amino acids are CASSGQTSASSYNEQFF. The receptor chain draws on TRBV9 and TRBJ2-1, and TRBD2 matches 8 of the central bases. CDR1 and CDR2, per the germline V gene, are SGDLS and YYNGEE. Trimming accounts for 3 bases at V and 0 bases at J, while the number of junction bases matched to no gene is 8. The CDR3 runs 17 amino acids, cysteine and phenylalanine included. The only DNA kept is the CDR3, 51 bases in frame from the first base.